The T cell receptor beta chain described here comes from a study of T-cell memory formation after mild COVID-19. In its sample, this clonotype was seen a few times. Its antigen is not known. MiXCR, run by TCRdb on the 5' RACE reads, gives a single entry per CDR3 protein. The sample has a few hundred thousand distinct CDR3 sequences; roughly a fifth are singletons. Study-wide findings and caveats: While clones contracting from day 15 to 85 were balanced between CD4 and CD8, later expanders leaned CD4+.

The TCR was taken from an adult woman who had mild COVID-19 (a few samples of this study predate the infection). Cell type and time point are not known. Source material: PBMCs or a T cell subset sorted from them (not recorded which).

The CDR3 DNA sequence: TGTGCCAGCAGGCCCTTCCCCGGGACAGGGGGTGTCAATGAGCAGTTCTTC. Translation: CASRPFPGTGGVNEQFF. The chain carries TRBV6-1 and TRBJ2-1; 11 nucleotides line up with TRBD1. V lost 6 bases to trimming and J lost 6 bases; unmatched junction nucleotides: 13. This CDR3 has 17 residues. CDR1 and CDR2 from the germline V gene are MNHNS and SASEGT.